What follows are 25 T cell receptor beta chains derived from one specimen sequenced in a study of OX40 agonist ivuxolimab in advanced cancers. Clones were read by immunoSEQ multiplex PCR, and TCRdb kept only the in-frame ones, dropping some. Of 35,000 to 45,000 clones in the sample, 89% were seen once. The specimen comprised CD4+ or CD8+ T cells sorted from blood, sampled in a trial of the OX40 agonist ivuxolimab. These receptors were collected from an adult with an advanced solid tumor such as melanoma, head and neck, liver or kidney cancer.

This chain links TRBV7-2 with TRBJ2-7; D gene uncertain. Germline assignment: CDR1 SGHTA and CDR2 FQGNSA. V was pared by 1 base and J by 6 bases, with 10 bases between. The length of the CDR3 is 13 residues. CDR3 region: CASSLGPTAEQYF. CDR3 bases: TGTGCCAGCAGCTTAGGACCCACGGCCGAGCAGTACTTC. Complete variable domain (other parts from reference TRBV7-2 and TRBJ2-7): GAGVSQSPSNKVTEKGKDVELRCDPISGHTALYWYRQSLGQGLEFLIYFQGNSAPDKSGLPSDRFSAERTGGSVSTLTIQRTQQEDSAVYLCASSLGPTAEQYFGPGTRLTVT.

The chain joins TRBV25-1 to TRBJ1-4, with D possibly TRBD1 on 6 matching bases. Trimming cost V 1 base and J 3 bases, with 15 bases left between them. This CDR3 region has 17 residues. CDR1 is MGHDK, CDR2 SYGVNS, per germline. The CDR3 sequence is CASSESKGSGANEKLFF. The CDR3 nucleotides read TGTGCCAGCAGTGAATCTAAGGGGTCAGGGGCTAATGAAAAACTGTTTTTT.

The chain is built from TRBV27 and TRBJ1-5; D is perhaps TRBD1 (5 bases). This CDR3 spans 18 amino acids. The ends were cut back, 3 bases at V and 4 bases at J, with 22 bases in the middle. Per the germline V gene, CDR1 is MNHEY and CDR2 is SMNVEV (reference sequence). The CDR3 protein is CASSFLPLDTNGNQPQHF. CDR3 DNA sequence: TGTGCCAGCAGTTTTCTCCCCTTGGACACCAATGGGAATCAGCCCCAGCATTTT.

The V gene is TRBV5-6, the J gene TRBJ2-3; the D gene is possibly TRBD2 (7 bases). Trimming took 3 bases from V and 2 from J, leaving 10 bases between them. The CDR3 length is 14 residues. CDR1 and CDR2 from the germline V gene are SGHDT and YYEEEE. The CDR3 loop reads CASSWGGPTDTQYF. The CDR3 nucleotides read TGTGCCAGCAGCTGGGGGGGGCCCACAGATACGCAGTATTTT. Together with reference TRBV5-6 and TRBJ2-3, the CDR3 gives the full variable domain: DAGVTQSPTHLIKTRGQQVTLRCSPKSGHDTVSWYQQALGQGPQFIFQYYEEEERQRGNFPDRFSGHQFPNYSSELNVNALLLGDSALYLCASSWGGPTDTQYFGPGTRLTVL.

The CDR3, as DNA: TGTGCCAGCAGTTTGAGGCAGTACAATCAGCCCCAGCATTTT. It yields the protein CASSLRQYNQPQHF. The V gene is TRBV27, the J gene TRBJ1-5; no clear D gene. Germline values: CDR1 MNHEY, CDR2 SMNVEV (reference sequence). V lost 3 bases to trimming and J lost 3 bases, with 9 bases between them. The length of the CDR3 is 14 residues.

The chain joins TRBV27 to TRBJ2-7; 8 bases are shared with TRBD2. The germline V gene has CDR1 MNHEY and CDR2 SMNVEV (reference sequence). The CDR3 is 17 residues long. V was clipped by 5 bases and J by 2 bases; unmatched bases: 14. The CDR3 loop reads CASSRLGAAGVPYEQYF. The CDR3 DNA reads as TGTGCCAGCAGTCGACTAGGGGCAGCGGGGGTACCCTACGAGCAGTACTTC.

With respect to this clone: Other DNA variants within this sample encode the same CDR3. V gene TRBV19 combines with J gene TRBJ1-5, with a possible D match to TRBD1 (6 bases). The CDR3 runs to 14 residues. The germline gives CDR1 LNHDA, CDR2 SQIVND (reference sequence). Trimming shortened V by 3 bases and J by 3 bases, and 9 bases separated the two germline ends. CDR3 protein: CASSIRDNNQPQHF. The DNA for the CDR3 is TGTGCCAGTAGTATCCGGGACAACAATCAGCCCCAGCATTTT.

The chain combines TRBV7-2 with TRBJ2-7; perhaps TRBD1 as D (5 bases). CDR3 length: 13 residues. With 5 bases removed from V and 4 bases from J, the gap between germline ends came to 12 bases. CDR1 and CDR2 (germline): SGHTA, FQGNSA. CDR3 residues: CASSPNRFYEQYF. The DNA of the CDR3 is TGTGCCAGCAGCCCAAACAGGTTTTACGAGCAGTACTTC.

The rearrangement uses TRBV13 and TRBJ2-2, with 12 nucleotides matching TRBD2. The CDR3 is made up of 17 amino acids. Trimming removed 2 bases from V and 6 bases from J; junction bases left unmatched: 7. The germline V gene has CDR1 PRHDT and CDR2 FYEKMQ (reference sequence). This CDR3 is CASSLTTSGRLAGELFF. The CDR3 DNA follows: TGTGCCAGCAGCTTAACGACTAGCGGGAGACTCGCCGGGGAGCTGTTTTTT.

Only a few counts were recorded for this clone. The rearrangement joins TRBV6-5 to TRBJ1-1; D is possibly TRBD1 (5 bases). CDR3 size: 13 residues. Germline CDR1 and CDR2: MNHEY and SVGAGI. Trimming took off 5 bases at V and 5 bases at J, with 12 bases between the two ends. CDR3 coding DNA: TGTGCCAGCAGTCTGGCGGGGGAAACTGAAGCTTTCTTT. Translating gives CASSLAGETEAFF.

The chain joins TRBV29-1 to TRBJ2-5, with no clear D. Per germline, CDR1 SQVTM and CDR2 ANQGSEA. With 0 bases removed from V and 3 bases from J, the gap between germline ends came to 17 bases. The CDR3 has 16 amino acids. CDR3 loop: CSVEDSLWVGEETQYF. For the CDR3, the DNA is TGCAGCGTTGAAGATTCGTTATGGGTTGGTGAAGAGACCCAGTACTTC.

The table lists this clone with a count of one. The V call is TRBV27, the J call TRBJ2-7; D unresolved. The CDR3 is 14 residues long. V lost 5 bases and J 5 bases, leaving 16 bases between the germline ends. Germline V gives CDR1 MNHEY, CDR2 SMNVEV (reference sequence). CDR3 loop: CASSVDQVSDEQYF. CDR3 DNA sequence: TGTGCCAGCAGTGTGGACCAGGTCAGCGACGAGCAGTACTTC.

The V call is TRBV5-6, the J call TRBJ2-7; the D gene is possibly TRBD1 (6 bases). The length of the CDR3 is 14 residues. Trimming removed 1 base from V and 1 base from J, with 9 bases in between. CDR1 and CDR2 (germline): SGHDT, YYEEEE. The CDR3: CASSLYGTSYEQYF. CDR3 in DNA: TGTGCCAGCAGCTTGTATGGGACATCCTACGAGCAGTACTTC.

V is TRBV10-1 and J is TRBJ1-1, with unresolved D. Germline assignment: CDR1 WNHNN and CDR2 SYGVQD (reference sequence). The CDR3 runs to 14 residues. The ends were cut back, 1 base at V and 2 bases at J, with 8 bases in the middle. The CDR3 region is CASSEWAGNTEAFF. As DNA, the CDR3 is TGCGCCAGCAGTGAGTGGGCAGGAAACACTGAAGCTTTCTTT.

The V gene is TRBV6-5, the J gene TRBJ2-2; D is undetermined. CDR1 and CDR2 from the germline V gene are MNHEY and SVGAGI. The CDR3 runs to 15 residues. The V and J ends lost 0 bases and 3 bases respectively, with 8 bases between them. CDR3 residues: CASSYSTGDTGELFF. Here the CDR3 DNA reads TGTGCCAGCAGTTACTCGACTGGGGACACCGGGGAGCTGTTTTTT.

This chain joins TRBV5-1 and TRBJ2-1; TRBD2 matches 10 bases. Germline V lookup: CDR1 SGHRS, CDR2 YFSETQ. With 5 bases clipped from V and 0 bases from J, the junction kept 8 bases outside the gene matches. CDR3 length: 17 amino acids. The CDR3 DNA follows: TGCGCCAGCAGTGTTGACGCTAGCGGGAGCTCCTACAATGAGCAGTTCTTC. It codes for CASSVDASGSSYNEQFF.

The chain has TRBV2 and TRBJ1-3; 9 nucleotides line up with TRBD1. CDR3 length: 14 residues. From germline, CDR1 is SNHLY and CDR2 FYNNEI. The DNA for the CDR3 is TGTGCGGTCCCCGGACAGGGGTATGGAAACACCATATATTTT. Translation gives CAVPGQGYGNTIYF.

About this clone: Other nucleotide sequences in the sample specify the same CDR3. This chain uses TRBV2 with TRBJ1-5; D may be TRBD1 (5 bases). Germline CDR1 SNHLY, CDR2 FYNNEI. The ends were cut back, 6 bases at V and 0 bases at J, with 12 bases in the middle. The CDR3 loop spans 15 amino acids. The CDR3 region has the DNA TGTGCCAGCAGCCTAGGGGCCTATAGCAATCAGCCCCAGCATTTT. Its protein product is CASSLGAYSNQPQHF.

This clone was seen only once. This chain joins TRBV4-1 and TRBJ2-7; TRBD2 aligns across 13 bases. There are 14 residues in the CDR3. J gave up 12 bases and V 0 bases, and 5 bases lay outside the gene matches. CDR1 MGHRA and CDR2 YSYEKL come from the germline V gene. The CDR3 bases are TGCGCCAGCAGCCAAGAAGGACTAGCGGGAGAGATGTACTTC. It encodes CASSQEGLAGEMYF.

The chain recombines TRBV7-9 with TRBJ1-2; D gene ambiguous. The CDR3 is 16 amino acids. The ends were cut back, 3 bases at V and 2 bases at J, with 16 bases in the middle. The germline gives CDR1 SEHNR, CDR2 FQNEAQ (reference sequence). CDR3 nucleotides: TGTGCCAGCAGCTTCGAGCTAGCTCCCTTAAACTATGGCTACACCTTC. Its translation is CASSFELAPLNYGYTF.

The chain links TRBV7-9 to TRBJ2-3; TRBD2 matches at 11 bases. CDR1 is SEHNR, CDR2 FQNEAQ, per germline (reference sequence). This CDR3 has 15 amino acids. V lost 7 bases, J lost 4 bases, and 7 bases stayed unmatched. CDR3: CASTFSGRVADTQYF. For the CDR3, the DNA is TGTGCCAGCACCTTTAGCGGGAGGGTTGCAGATACGCAGTATTTT.

CDR3 loop: CASSPGTSLVYEQYF. The CDR3 coding sequence is TGTGCCAGCAGTCCCGGGACTAGTCTCGTCTACGAGCAGTACTTC. The V and J genes are TRBV6-8 and TRBJ2-7; 8 bases agree with TRBD2. The CDR3 length is 15 residues. The J segment lost 3 bases and the V segment lost 5 bases, leaving 9 bases of the junction unmatched. The germline CDR1 and CDR2 sequences are MNHGY and SAAAGT.

The V and J genes are TRBV6-6 and TRBJ1-2; D may be TRBD1 (5 bases). V was clipped by 1 base and J by 7 bases, with 16 bases between them. The CDR3 loop spans 15 amino acids. From germline, CDR1 is MNHNY and CDR2 SVGAGI (reference sequence). The CDR3 loop is CASSYFGGGNFGYTF. Written as DNA, the CDR3 is TGTGCCAGCAGTTACTTCGGGGGGGGAAATTTTGGCTACACCTTC.

This clone was picked up one time. The chain uses TRBV6-4 and TRBJ1-1; no reliable D call. CDR3 length: 13 residues. Trimming pared 5 bases from V and 0 bases from J, leaving 7 bases between. From germline, CDR1 is MRHNA and CDR2 SNTAGT. This CDR3 reads CASSIYLNTEAFF. In DNA, the CDR3 is TGTGCCAGCAGTATATACTTGAACACTGAAGCTTTCTTT.

This chain connects TRBV14 to TRBJ2-3; 7 nucleotides line up with TRBD2. The germline V gene encodes CDR1 SGHDN and CDR2 FVKESK. J gave up 1 base and V 9 bases, and 13 bases lay outside the gene matches. This CDR3 spans 16 amino acids. The CDR3 reads CARRSGGGGGTDTQYF. The CDR3 region has the DNA TGTGCCAGACGCAGTGGCGGGGGTGGAGGCACAGATACGCAGTATTTT. The full variable domain, its missing parts supplied by reference TRBV14 and TRBJ2-3, is EAGVTQFPSHSVIEKGQTVTLRCDPISGHDNLYWYRRVMGKEIKFLLHFVKESKQDESGMPNNRFLAERTGGTYSTLKVQPAELEDSGVYFCARRSGGGGGTDTQYFGPGTRLTVL.